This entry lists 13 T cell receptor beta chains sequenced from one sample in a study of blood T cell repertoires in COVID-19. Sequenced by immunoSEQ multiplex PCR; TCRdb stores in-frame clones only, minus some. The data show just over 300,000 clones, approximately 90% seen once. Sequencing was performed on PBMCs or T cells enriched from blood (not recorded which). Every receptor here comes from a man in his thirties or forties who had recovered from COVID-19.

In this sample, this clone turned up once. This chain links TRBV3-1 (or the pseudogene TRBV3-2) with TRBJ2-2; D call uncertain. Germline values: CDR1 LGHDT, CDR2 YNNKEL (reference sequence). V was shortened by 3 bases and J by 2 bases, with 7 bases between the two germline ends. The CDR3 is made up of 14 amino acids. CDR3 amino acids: CASSHQQNTGELFF. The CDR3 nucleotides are TGTGCCAGCAGCCATCAACAAAACACCGGGGAGCTGTTTTTT.

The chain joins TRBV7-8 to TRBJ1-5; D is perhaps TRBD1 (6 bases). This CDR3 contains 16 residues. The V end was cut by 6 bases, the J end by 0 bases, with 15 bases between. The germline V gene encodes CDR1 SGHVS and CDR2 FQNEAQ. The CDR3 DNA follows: TGTGCCAGCAGATCGGAGGGGGGGAATAGCAATCAGCCCCAGCATTTT. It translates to CASRSEGGNSNQPQHF.

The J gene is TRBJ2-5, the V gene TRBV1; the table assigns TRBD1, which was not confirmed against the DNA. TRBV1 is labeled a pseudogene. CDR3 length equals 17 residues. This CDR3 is CTSSHYRGGPRYETQYF. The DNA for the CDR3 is TGCACCAGCAGCCACTACAGGGGGGGTCCACGATACGAGACCCAGTACTTC.

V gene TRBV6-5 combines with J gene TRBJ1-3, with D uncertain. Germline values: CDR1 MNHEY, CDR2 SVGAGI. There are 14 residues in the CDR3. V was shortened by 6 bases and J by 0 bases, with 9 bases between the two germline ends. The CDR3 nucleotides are TGTGCCAGCAGAAACAGAGACTCTGGAAACACCATATATTTT. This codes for CASRNRDSGNTIYF.

Here the CDR3 reads CASSNPPTYEQYF. CDR3 sequence (DNA): TGTGCCAGCAGTAACCCTCCTACCTACGAGCAGTACTTC. The V call is TRBV6-5, the J call TRBJ2-7; no reliable D call. The CDR3 length is 13 residues. Germline CDR1 MNHEY, CDR2 SVGAGI. V lost 5 bases, J lost 2 bases, and 10 bases lay in between.

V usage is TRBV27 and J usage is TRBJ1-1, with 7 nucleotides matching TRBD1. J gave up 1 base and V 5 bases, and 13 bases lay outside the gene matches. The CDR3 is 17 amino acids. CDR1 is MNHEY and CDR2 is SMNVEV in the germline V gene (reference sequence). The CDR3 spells CASSPSMGRGKNTEAFF. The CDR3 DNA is TGTGCCAGCAGTCCTTCGATGGGCAGGGGGAAGAACACTGAAGCTTTCTTT.

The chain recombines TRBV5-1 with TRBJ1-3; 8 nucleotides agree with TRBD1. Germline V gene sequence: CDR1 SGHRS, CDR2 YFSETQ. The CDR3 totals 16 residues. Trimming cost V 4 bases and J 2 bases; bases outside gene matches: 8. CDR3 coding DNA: TGCGCCAGCAGCACCCCAGGGGGCCCTGCTGGAAACACCATATATTTT. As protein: CASSTPGGPAGNTIYF.

CDR3 in DNA: TGTGCCAGTACGGGACTAGCGGGGGGTGCCGGGGAGCTGTTTTTT. This encodes CASTGLAGGAGELFF. This chain links TRBV19 with TRBJ2-2; TRBD2 matches at 15 bases. The CDR3 has 15 amino acids. The ends lost 7 bases at V and 6 bases at J; junction bases unmatched: 3. The germline CDR1 and CDR2 sequences are LNHDA and SQIVND (reference sequence).

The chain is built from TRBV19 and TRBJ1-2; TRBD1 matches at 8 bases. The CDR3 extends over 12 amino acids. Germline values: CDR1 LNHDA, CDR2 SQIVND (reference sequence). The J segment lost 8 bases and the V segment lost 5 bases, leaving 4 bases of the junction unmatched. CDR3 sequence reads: CASSGRGLGYTF. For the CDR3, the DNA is TGTGCCAGTAGTGGCAGGGGGCTCGGCTACACCTTC.

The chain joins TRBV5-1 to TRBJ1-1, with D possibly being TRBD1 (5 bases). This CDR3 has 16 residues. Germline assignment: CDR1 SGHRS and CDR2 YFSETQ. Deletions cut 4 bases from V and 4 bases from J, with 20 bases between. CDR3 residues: CASSLRRGRSSTEAFF. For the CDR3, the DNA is TGCGCCAGCAGCCTTAGACGGGGGAGAAGCTCCACTGAAGCTTTCTTT.

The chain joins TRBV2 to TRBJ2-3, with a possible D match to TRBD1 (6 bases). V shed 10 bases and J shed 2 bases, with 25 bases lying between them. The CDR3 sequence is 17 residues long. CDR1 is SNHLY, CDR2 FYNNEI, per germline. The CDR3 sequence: CATGKGRTRGSTDTQYF. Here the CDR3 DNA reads TGTGCCACCGGGAAAGGACGAACAAGGGGGTCCACAGATACGCAGTATTTT.

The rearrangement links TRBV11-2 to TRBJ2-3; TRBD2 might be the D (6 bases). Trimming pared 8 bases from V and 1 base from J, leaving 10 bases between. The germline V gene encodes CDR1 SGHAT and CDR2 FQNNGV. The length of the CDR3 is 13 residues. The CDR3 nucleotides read TGTGCCAGCGGACTACCCGGCACAGATACGCAGTATTTT. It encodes CASGLPGTDTQYF.

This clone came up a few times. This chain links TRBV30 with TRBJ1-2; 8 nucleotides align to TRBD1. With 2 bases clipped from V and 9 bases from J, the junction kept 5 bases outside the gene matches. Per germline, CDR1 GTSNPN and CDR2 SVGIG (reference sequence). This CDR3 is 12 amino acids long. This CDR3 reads CAWSPRTGSYTF. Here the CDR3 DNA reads TGTGCCTGGAGTCCGCGGACAGGGAGCTACACCTTC.